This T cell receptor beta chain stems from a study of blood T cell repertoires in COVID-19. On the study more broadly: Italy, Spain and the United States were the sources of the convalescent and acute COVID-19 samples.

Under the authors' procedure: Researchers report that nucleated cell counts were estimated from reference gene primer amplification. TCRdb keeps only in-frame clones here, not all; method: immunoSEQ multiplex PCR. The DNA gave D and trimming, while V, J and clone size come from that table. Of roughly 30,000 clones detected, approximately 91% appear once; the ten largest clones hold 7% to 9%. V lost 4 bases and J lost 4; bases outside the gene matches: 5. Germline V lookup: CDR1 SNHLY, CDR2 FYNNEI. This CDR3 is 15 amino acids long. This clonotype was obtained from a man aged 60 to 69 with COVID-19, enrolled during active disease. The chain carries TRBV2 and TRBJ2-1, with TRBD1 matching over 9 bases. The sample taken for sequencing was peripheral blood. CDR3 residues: CASSGVGQGYNEQFF. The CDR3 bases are TGTGCCAGCAGTGGTGTTGGACAGGGGTACAATGAGCAGTTCTTC.